This TCR beta chain was found in a study of shared clonotypes between healthy human individuals. Sequenced by immunoSEQ multiplex PCR; TCRdb stores in-frame clones only, minus some. The sample lists around 2,000,000 clones; about 95% were seen once. As to this clone: Its antigen is not known.

V lost 0 bases, J lost 6 bases, and 10 bases lay in between. This CDR3 spans 13 amino acids. Germline V gene sequence: CDR1 SGHNT, CDR2 YYREEE (reference sequence). General study findings and limits: In general, naive subsets displayed greater estimated richness than memory subsets did. Researchers sampled blood only, noting tissue repertoires likely differ.

The receptor was derived from a young man in good health. The sequenced sample was naive CD4+ T cells sorted from blood. Noted subset: CD45RA+ positively selected. The chain joins TRBV5-4 to TRBJ2-7, with D tentatively TRBD1 (5 bases). CDR3 nucleotide sequence: TGTGCCAGCAGCTTGGCTTGGGGCGGCGAGCAGTACTTC. This sequence encodes CASSLAWGGEQYF.